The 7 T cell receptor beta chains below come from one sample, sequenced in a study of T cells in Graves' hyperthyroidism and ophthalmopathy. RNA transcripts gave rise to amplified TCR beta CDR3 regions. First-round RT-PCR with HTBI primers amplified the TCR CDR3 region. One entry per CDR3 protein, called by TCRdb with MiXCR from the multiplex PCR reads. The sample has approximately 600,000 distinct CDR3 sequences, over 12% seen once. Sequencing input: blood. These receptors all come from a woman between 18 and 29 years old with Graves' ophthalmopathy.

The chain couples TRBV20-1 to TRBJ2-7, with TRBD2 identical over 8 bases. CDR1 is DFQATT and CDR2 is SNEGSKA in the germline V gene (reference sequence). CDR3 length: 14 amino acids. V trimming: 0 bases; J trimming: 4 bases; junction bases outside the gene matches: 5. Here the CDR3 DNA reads TGCAGTGCTAGAGATAGGAGCGGGAGATACGAGCAGTACTTC. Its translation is CSARDRSGRYEQYF.

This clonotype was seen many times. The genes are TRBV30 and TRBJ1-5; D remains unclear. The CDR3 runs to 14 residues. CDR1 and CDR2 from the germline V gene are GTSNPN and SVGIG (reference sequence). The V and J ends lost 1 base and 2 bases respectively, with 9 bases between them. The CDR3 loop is CAWSGYRGNQPQHF. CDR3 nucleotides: TGTGCCTGGAGTGGATATCGGGGCAATCAGCCCCAGCATTTT.

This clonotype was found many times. The CDR3 DNA reads as TGCAGTGCCCTTCCCAAGGCACCCAGGGACCACAATGAGCAGTTCTTC. Its protein is CSALPKAPRDHNEQFF. The chain is built from TRBV20-1 and TRBJ2-1; D is tentatively TRBD1 or TRBD2 (5 bases each). Trimming took off 6 bases at V and 5 bases at J, with 23 bases between the two ends. Germline V gene data show CDR1 as DFQATT and CDR2 as SNEGSKA (reference sequence). The CDR3 sequence is 16 residues long.

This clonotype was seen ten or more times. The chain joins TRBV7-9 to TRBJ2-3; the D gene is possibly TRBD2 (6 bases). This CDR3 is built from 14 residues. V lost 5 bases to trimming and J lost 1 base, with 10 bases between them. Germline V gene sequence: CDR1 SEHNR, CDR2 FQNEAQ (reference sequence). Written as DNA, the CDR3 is TGTGCCAGCAGCCGTAGGGAGGGCACAGATACGCAGTATTTT. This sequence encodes CASSRREGTDTQYF.

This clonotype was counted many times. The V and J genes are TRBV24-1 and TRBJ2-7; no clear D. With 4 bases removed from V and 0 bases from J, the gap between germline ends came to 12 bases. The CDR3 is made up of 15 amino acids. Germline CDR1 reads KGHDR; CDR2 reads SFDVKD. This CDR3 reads CATSEAGRNSYEQYF. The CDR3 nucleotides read TGTGCCACCAGTGAGGCCGGACGGAACTCCTACGAGCAGTACTTC.

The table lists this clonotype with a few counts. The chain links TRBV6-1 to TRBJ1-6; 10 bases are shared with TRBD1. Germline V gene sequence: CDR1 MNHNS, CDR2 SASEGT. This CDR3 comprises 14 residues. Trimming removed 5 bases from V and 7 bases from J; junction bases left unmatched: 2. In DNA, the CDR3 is TGTGCCAGCAGTAGACAGGGGGCGAATTCACCCCTCCACTTT. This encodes CASSRQGANSPLHF.

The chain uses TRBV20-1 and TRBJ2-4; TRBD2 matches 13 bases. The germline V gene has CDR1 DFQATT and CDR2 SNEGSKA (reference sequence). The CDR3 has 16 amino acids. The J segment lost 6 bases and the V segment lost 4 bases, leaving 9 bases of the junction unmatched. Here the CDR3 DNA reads TGCAGTGCTAACCCCGGGACTAGCGGGAACATAAACATTCAGTACTTC. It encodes CSANPGTSGNINIQYF.